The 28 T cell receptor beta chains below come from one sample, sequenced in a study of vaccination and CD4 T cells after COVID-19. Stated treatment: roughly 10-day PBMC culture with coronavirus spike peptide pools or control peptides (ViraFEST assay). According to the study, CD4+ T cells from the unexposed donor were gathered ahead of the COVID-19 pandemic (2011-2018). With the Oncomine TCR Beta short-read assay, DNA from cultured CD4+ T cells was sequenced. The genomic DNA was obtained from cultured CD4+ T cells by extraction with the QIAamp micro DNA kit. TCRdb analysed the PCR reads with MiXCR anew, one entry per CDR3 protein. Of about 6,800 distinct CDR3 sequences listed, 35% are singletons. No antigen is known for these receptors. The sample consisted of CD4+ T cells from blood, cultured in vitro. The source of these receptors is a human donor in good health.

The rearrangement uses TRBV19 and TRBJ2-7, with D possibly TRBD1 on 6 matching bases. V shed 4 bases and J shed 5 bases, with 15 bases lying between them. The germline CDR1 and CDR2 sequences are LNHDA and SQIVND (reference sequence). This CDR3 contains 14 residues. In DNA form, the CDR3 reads TGTGCCAGTAGTAACCACAGGGTCCCCCACGAGCAGTACTTC. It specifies CASSNHRVPHEQYF.

CDR3 in DNA: TGCGCCAGCAGCTTGGCGGGATCACACCAAGAGACCCAGTACTTC. Translating gives CASSLAGSHQETQYF. The chain joins TRBV5-1 to TRBJ2-5; possibly TRBD2 for D (5 bases). This CDR3 region has 15 residues. V gave up 0 bases and J gave up 0 bases, with 9 bases separating them. CDR1 is SGHRS, CDR2 YFSETQ, per germline.

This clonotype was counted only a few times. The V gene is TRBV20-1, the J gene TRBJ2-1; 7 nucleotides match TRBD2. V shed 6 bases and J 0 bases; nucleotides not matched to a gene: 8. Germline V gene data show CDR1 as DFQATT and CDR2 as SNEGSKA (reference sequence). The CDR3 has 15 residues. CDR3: CSASRGRASYNEQFF. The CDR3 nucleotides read TGCAGTGCGTCCCGCGGGAGAGCCTCCTACAATGAGCAGTTCTTC.

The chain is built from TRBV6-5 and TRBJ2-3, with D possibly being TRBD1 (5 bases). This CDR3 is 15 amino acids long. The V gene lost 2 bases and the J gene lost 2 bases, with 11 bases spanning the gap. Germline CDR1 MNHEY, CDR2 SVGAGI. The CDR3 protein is CASSYTGTVTDTQYF. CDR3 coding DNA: TGTGCCAGCAGTTACACAGGAACGGTCACAGATACGCAGTATTTT.

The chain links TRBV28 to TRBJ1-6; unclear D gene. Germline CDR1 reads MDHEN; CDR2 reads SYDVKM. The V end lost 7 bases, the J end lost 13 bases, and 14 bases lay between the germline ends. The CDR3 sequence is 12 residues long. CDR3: CASTSGEAPLHF. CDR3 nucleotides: TGTGCCAGCACCTCGGGAGAGGCGCCCCTCCACTTT. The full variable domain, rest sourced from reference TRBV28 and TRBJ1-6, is DVKVTQSSRYLVKRTGEKVFLECVQDMDHENMFWYRQDPGLGLRLIYFSYDVKMKEKGDIPEGYSVSREKKERFSLILESASTNQTSMYLCASTSGEAPLHFGNGTRLTVT.

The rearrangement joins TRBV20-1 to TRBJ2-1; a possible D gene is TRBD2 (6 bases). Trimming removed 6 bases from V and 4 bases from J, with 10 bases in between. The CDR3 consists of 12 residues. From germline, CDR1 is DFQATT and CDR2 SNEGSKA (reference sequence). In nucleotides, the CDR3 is TGCAGTGCCAGGACTATATACAATGAGCAGTTCTTC. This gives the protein CSARTIYNEQFF.

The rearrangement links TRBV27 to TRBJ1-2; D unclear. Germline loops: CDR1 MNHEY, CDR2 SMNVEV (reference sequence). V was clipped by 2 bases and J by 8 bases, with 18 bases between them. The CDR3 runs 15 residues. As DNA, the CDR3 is TGTGCCAGCAGTTTAGGAGCAGATACTGTTTGGGGCTACACCTTC. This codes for CASSLGADTVWGYTF.

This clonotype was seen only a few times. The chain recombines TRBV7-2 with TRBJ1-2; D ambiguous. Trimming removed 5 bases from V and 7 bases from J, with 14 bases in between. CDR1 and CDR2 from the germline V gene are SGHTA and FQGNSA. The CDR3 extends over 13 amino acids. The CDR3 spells CASSPGGLGGYTF. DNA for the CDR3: TGTGCCAGCAGCCCCGGAGGGTTGGGTGGCTACACCTTC.

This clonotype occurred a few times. CDR3 sequence reads: CASRPMQGVAEAFF. The DNA of the CDR3 is TGTGCCAGCAGACCTATGCAGGGGGTCGCTGAAGCTTTCTTT. The gene calls are TRBV7-2 and TRBJ1-1; 7 bases align to TRBD1. The CDR3 runs 14 residues. V was pared by 6 bases and J by 6 bases, with 10 bases of the junction left unmatched. The germline gives CDR1 SGHTA, CDR2 FQGNSA. The whole variable domain, filled in from reference TRBV7-2 and TRBJ1-1, reads GAGVSQSPSNKVTEKGKDVELRCDPISGHTALYWYRQSLGQGLEFLIYFQGNSAPDKSGLPSDRFSAERTGGSVSTLTIQRTQQEDSAVYLCASRPMQGVAEAFFGQGTRLTVV.

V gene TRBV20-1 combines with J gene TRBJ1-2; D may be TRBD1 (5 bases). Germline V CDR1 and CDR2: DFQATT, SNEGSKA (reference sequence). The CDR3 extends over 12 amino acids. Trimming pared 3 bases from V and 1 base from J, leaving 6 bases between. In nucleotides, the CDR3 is TGCAGTGCTAGGACAGTTAACTATGGCTACACCTTC. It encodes CSARTVNYGYTF.

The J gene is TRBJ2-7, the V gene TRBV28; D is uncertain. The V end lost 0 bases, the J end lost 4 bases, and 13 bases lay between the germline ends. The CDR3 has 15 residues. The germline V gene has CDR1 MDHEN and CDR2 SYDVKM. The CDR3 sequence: CASSLWAAEPYEQYF. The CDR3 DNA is TGTGCCAGCAGTTTATGGGCCGCTGAGCCTTACGAGCAGTACTTC.

In DNA, the CDR3 is TGTGCCAGCAGTTACATCACAGATACGCAGTATTTT. This gives the protein CASSYITDTQYF. The chain employs TRBV6-2 or TRBV6-3 and TRBJ2-3; no firm D call. Between the trimmed V and J ends, which lost 2 bases and 2 bases, there was a span of 2 bases. The CDR3 spans 12 residues. Germline loops: CDR1 MNHEY, CDR2 SVGEGT.

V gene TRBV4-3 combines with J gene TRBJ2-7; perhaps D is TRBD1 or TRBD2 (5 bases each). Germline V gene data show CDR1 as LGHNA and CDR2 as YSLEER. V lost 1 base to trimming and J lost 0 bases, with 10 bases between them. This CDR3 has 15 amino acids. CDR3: CASSQGRDGSYEQYF. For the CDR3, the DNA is TGCGCCAGCAGCCAAGGTCGGGACGGCTCCTACGAGCAGTACTTC.

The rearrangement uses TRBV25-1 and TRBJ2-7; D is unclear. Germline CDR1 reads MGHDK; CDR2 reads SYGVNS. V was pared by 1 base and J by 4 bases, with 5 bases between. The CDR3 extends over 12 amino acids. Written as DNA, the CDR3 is TGTGCCAGCAGTGAATCCAAATACGAGCAGTACTTC. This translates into CASSESKYEQYF.

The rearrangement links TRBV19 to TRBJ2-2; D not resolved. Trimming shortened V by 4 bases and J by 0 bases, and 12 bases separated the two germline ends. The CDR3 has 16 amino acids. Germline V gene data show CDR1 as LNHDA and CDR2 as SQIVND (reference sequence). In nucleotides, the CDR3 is TGTGCCAGTAGTACTAACCCCAACCCGAACACCGGGGAGCTGTTTTTT. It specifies CASSTNPNPNTGELFF. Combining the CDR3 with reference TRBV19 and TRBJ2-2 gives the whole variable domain DGGITQSPKYLFRKEGQNVTLSCEQNLNHDAMYWYRQDPGQGLRLIYYSQIVNDFQKGDIAEGYSVSREKKESFPLTVTSAQKNPTAFYLCASSTNPNPNTGELFFGEGSRLTVL.

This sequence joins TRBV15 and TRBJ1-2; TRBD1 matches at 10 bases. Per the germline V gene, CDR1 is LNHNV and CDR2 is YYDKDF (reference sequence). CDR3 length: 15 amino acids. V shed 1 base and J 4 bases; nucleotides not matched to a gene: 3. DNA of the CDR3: TGTGCCACCAGCAGAGGAGGGACAGGGGTCTATGGCTACACCTTC. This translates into CATSRGGTGVYGYTF.

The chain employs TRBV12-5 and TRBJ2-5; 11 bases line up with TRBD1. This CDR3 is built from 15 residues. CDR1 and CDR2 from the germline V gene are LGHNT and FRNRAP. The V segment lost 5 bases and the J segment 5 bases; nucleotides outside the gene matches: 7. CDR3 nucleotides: TGTGCTAGTGGTAAAGGGACAGGGGGTAGCGAGACCCAGTACTTC. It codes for CASGKGTGGSETQYF.

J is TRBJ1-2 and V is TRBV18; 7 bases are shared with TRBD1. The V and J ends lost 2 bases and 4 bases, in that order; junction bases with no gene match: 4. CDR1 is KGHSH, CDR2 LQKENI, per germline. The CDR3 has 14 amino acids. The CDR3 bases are TGTGCCAGCTCACCAGTAGGGGGCCTCTATGGCTACACCTTC. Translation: CASSPVGGLYGYTF.

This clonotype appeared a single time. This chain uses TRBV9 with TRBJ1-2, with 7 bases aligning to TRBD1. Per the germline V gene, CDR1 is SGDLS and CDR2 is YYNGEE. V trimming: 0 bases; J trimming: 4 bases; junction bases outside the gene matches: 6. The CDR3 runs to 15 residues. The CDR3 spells CASSVGDWDSYGYTF. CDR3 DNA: TGTGCCAGCAGCGTAGGAGATTGGGACAGCTATGGCTACACCTTC.

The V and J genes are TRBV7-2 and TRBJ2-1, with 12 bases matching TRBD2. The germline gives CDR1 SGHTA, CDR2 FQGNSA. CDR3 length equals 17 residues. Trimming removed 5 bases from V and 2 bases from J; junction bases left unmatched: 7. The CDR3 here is CASSPRTSGVAYNEQFF. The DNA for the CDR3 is TGTGCCAGCAGCCCTCGGACTAGCGGGGTTGCCTACAATGAGCAGTTCTTC.

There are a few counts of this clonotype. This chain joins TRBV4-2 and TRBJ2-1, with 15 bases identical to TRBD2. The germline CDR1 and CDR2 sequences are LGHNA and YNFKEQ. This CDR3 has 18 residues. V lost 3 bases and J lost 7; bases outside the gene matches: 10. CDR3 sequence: CASSQGLAGGGWGNEQFF. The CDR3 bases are TGTGCCAGCAGCCAGGGACTAGCGGGAGGAGGGTGGGGGAATGAGCAGTTCTTC.

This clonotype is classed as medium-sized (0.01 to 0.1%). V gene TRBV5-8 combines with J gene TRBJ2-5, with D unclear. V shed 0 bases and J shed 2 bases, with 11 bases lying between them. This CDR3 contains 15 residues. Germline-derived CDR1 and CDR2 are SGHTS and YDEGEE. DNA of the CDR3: TGTGCCAGCAGCTTGGGTGGCGATACTCAAGAGACCCAGTACTTC. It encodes CASSLGGDTQETQYF.

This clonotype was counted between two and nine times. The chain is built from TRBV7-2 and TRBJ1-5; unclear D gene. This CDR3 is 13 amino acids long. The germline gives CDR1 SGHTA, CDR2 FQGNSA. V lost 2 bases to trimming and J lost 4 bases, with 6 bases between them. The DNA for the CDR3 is TGTGCCAGCAGCTTAATAGATAATCAGCCCCAGCATTTT. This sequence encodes CASSLIDNQPQHF.

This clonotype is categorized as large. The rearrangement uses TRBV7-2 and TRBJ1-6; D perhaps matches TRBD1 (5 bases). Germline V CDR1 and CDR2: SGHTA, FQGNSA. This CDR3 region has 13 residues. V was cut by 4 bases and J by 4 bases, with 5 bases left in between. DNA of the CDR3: TGTGCCAGCAGCTCAGGGTATAATTCACCCCTCCACTTT. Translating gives CASSSGYNSPLHF.

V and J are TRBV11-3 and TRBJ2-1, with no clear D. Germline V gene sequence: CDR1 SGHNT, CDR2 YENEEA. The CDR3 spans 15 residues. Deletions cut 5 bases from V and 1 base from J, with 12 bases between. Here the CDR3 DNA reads TGTGCCAGCAGCGCCCAGACCGGGTCCTACAATGAGCAGTTCTTC. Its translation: CASSAQTGSYNEQFF.

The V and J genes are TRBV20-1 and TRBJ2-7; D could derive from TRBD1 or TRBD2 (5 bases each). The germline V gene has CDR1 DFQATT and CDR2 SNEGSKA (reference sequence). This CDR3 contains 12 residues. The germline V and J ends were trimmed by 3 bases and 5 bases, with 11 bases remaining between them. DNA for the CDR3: TGCAGTGCTAGGGGACCCCCCCACGAGCAGTACTTC. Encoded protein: CSARGPPHEQYF.

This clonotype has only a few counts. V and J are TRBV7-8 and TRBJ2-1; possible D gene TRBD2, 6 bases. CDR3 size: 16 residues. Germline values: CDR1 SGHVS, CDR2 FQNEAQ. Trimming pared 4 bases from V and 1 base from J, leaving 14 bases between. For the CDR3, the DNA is TGTGCCAGCAGCTGGGGTAGGCGGGGTTCCTACAATGAGCAGTTCTTC. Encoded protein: CASSWGRRGSYNEQFF.

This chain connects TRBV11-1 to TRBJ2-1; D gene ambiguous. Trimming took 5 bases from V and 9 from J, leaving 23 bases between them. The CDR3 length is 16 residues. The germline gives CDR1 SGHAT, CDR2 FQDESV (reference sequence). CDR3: CASSSPRTQPRAEQFF. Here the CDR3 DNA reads TGTGCCAGCAGCAGTCCTCGGACCCAACCCCGGGCTGAGCAGTTCTTC.